The entry below gives a single T cell receptor beta chain sequence along with its context. The antigen is undetermined. These data originate in a study of cytomegalovirus exposure and HLA in healthy donors. Study conclusions and caveats: A classifier reportedly called cytomegalovirus status with high sensitivity and specificity. Listed as cytomegalovirus-associated were approximately 160 TCR beta chains.

V lost 2 bases, J lost 3 bases, and 7 bases stayed unmatched. This CDR3 has 16 amino acids. CDR1 and CDR2 from the germline V gene are SGHDT and YYEEEE. Sequencing used immunoSEQ multiplex PCR; TCRdb keeps in-frame clones, though not all of them. This table has about 180,000 clones, about 85% appearing once. The sequencing sample was made of PBMCs. The chain carries TRBV5-6 and TRBJ2-2; 7 bases are shared with TRBD1. This TCR came from a man aged 18 to 29 in good health and CMV-seropositive. This chain's CDR3 is CASSFAPGQHTGELFF. The CDR3 DNA follows: TGTGCCAGCAGCTTCGCCCCGGGACAGCACACCGGGGAGCTGTTTTTT.